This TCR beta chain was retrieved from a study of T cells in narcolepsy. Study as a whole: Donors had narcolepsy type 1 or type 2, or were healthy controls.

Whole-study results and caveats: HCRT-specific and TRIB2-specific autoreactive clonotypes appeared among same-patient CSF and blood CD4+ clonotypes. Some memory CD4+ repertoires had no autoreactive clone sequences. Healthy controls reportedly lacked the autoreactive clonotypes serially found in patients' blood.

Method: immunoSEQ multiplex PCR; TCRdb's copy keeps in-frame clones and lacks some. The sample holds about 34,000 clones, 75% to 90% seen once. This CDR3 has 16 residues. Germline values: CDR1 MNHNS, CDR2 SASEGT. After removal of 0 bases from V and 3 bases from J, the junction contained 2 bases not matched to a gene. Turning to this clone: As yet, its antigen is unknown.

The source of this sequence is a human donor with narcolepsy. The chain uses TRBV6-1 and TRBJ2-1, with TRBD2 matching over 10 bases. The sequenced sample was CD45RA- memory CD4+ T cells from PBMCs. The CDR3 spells CASSEALAGVYNEQFF. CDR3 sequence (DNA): TGTGCCAGCAGTGAAGCGCTAGCGGGAGTCTACAATGAGCAGTTCTTC.